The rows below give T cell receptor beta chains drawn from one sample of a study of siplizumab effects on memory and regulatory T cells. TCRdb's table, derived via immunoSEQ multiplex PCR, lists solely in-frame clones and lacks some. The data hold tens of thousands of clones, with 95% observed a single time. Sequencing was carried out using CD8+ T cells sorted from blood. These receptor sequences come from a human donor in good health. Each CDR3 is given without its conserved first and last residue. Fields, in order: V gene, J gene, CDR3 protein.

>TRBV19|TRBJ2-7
APYEQY
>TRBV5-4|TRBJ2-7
ASSDSGFPYEQY
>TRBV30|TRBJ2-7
AWSVGQLYEQY
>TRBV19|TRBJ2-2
ASSIKSAGELF
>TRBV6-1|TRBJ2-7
ASSDWFLPEQY
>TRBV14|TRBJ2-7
ASSPTLSYEQY
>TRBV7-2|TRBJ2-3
ASSLELAGGDTQY
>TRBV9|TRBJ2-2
ASSVEGRELF
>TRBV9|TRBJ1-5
ASSAPQDQPQH
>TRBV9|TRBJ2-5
ASSVHPEWGQETQY
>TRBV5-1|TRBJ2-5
ASTTGLLGETQY
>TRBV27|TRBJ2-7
ASSLSGGSEQY
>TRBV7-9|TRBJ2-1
ASSSRVRSYNEQF
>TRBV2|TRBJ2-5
ASSGLADQETQY
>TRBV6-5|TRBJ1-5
ASKGTGAINQPQH
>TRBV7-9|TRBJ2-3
ASSPRTSGVTDTQY